This T cell receptor (beta chain) is from a study of cytomegalovirus exposure and HLA in healthy donors. Vbeta (60) and Jbeta (13) primers were used in the PCR. The assay was immunoSEQ multiplex PCR, and TCRdb's table has in-frame clones only and misses some. The repertoire holds approximately 190,000 clones, about nine tenths seen once, with 1% to 1.4% in the top ten. Deletions cut 0 bases from V and 6 bases from J, with 12 bases between. Germline V gene data show CDR1 as SGHDN and CDR2 as FVKESK. CDR3 length: 15 amino acids. Study-wide results and limits: Reportedly, HLA-A and HLA-B alleles of most subjects were accurately predicted from TCR beta. It was likely that a cluster of highly shared sequence variants was a sequencing artifact. Using a false discovery rate of 0.05, a later analysis showed that about 16,000 TCR beta sequences were associated with HLA alleles.

A word on this clone: The antigen is unknown.

The sample consisted of PBMCs. The source is a boy aged 2 to 10 in good health and CMV-seronegative. The V gene is TRBV14, the J gene TRBJ2-1; D uncertain. The CDR3 DNA reads TGTGCCAGCAGCCAAGAGTTGTTAGCCCGCAATGAGCAGTTCTTC. It is translated as CASSQELLARNEQFF. The whole variable domain, remainder taken from reference TRBV14 and TRBJ2-1, is EAGVTQFPSHSVIEKGQTVTLRCDPISGHDNLYWYRRVMGKEIKFLLHFVKESKQDESGMPNNRFLAERTGGTYSTLKVQPAELEDSGVYFCASSQELLARNEQFFGPGTRLTVL.